These 30 T cell receptor beta chains were sequenced from one sample in a study of T-cell memory formation after mild COVID-19. TCRdb analysed the 5' RACE reads with MiXCR anew, one entry per CDR3 protein. The sample has about 400,000 distinct CDR3 sequences; around 17% are singletons. Sample: PBMCs or a T cell subset sorted from them (not recorded which). The receptors come from a man in his late teens or twenties who had mild COVID-19 (a few samples of this study predate the infection). Cell type and time point are not known.

The J gene is TRBJ2-7, the V gene TRBV6-6, with 7 bases fitting TRBD1. The CDR3 consists of 14 residues. V dropped 0 bases and J dropped 6; count of bases not matched to a gene: 5. Germline V lookup: CDR1 MNHNY, CDR2 SVGAGI (reference sequence). The CDR3 DNA reads TGTGCCAGCAGTTACTCTGGGACAGTTAGCGAGCAGTACGTC. This encodes CASSYSGTVSEQYV.

This clonotype was observed a few times. The rearrangement uses TRBV7-2 and TRBJ2-5; TRBD2 aligns across 7 bases. Trimming removed 0 bases from V and 2 bases from J; junction bases left unmatched: 6. The CDR3 spans 16 residues. CDR1 and CDR2 from the germline V gene are SGHTA and FQGNSA. This CDR3 is CASSLAAGTTQETQYF. The CDR3 DNA is TGTGCCAGCAGCTTAGCCGCCGGGACTACTCAAGAGACCCAGTACTTC.

The genes are TRBV5-1 and TRBJ1-1; D may be TRBD1 (5 bases). Germline lookup yields CDR1 SGHRS and CDR2 YFSETQ. This CDR3 region has 15 residues. V was trimmed by 4 bases and J by 3 bases, leaving 16 bases between them. As DNA, the CDR3 is TGCGCCAGCAGCCGAGGCGGGGACGGAGACACTGAAGCTTTCTTT. Protein sequence: CASSRGGDGDTEAFF.

This clonotype was recorded a few times. V gene TRBV14 combines with J gene TRBJ1-2; D is unresolved. Trimming cost V 4 bases and J 0 bases, with 15 bases left between them. Germline V gene data show CDR1 as SGHDN and CDR2 as FVKESK. The CDR3 extends over 16 amino acids. CDR3 region: CASSLGIGVTNYGYTF. The CDR3 region has the DNA TGTGCCAGCAGCCTGGGGATCGGCGTAACTAACTATGGCTACACCTTC.

This clonotype showed up just a few times. The V call is TRBV28, the J call TRBJ2-7; D may be TRBD1 (6 bases). V was trimmed by 4 bases and J by 4 bases, leaving 20 bases between them. Per germline, CDR1 MDHEN and CDR2 SYDVKM. The CDR3 loop spans 16 amino acids. In DNA form, the CDR3 reads TGTGCCAGCAGTTCAAACTACCCAGGACAGAATTACGAGCAGTACGTC. Protein product: CASSSNYPGQNYEQYV.

This chain joins TRBV5-6 and TRBJ1-6, with a weak D call TRBD1 (6 bases). This CDR3 region has 16 residues. Germline V lookup: CDR1 SGHDT, CDR2 YYEEEE. V lost 2 bases and J lost 7, with 16 bases in between. The CDR3 DNA reads as TGTGCCAGCAGCTTCCCCCGAGCCCAGGGGAATTCACCCCTCCACTTT. It specifies CASSFPRAQGNSPLHF.

The V gene is TRBV30, the J gene TRBJ2-7; weak D call: TRBD1 (6 bases). Germline-derived CDR1 and CDR2 are GTSNPN and SVGIG (reference sequence). The CDR3 runs to 12 residues. Trimming removed 4 bases from V and 9 bases from J, with 16 bases in between. CDR3 residues: CAWMDRADGQYF. The CDR3 DNA is TGTGCCTGGATGGACAGAGCTGACGGGCAGTACTTC. The complete variable domain, with remaining parts taken from reference TRBV30 and TRBJ2-7, reads SQTIHQWPATLVQPVGSPLSLECTVEGTSNPNLYWYRQAAGRGLQLLFYSVGIGQISSEVPQNLSASRPQDRQFILSSKKLLLSDSGFYLCAWMDRADGQYFGPGTRLTVT.

In its sample, this clonotype was seen a few times. This rearrangement joins TRBV4-1 to TRBJ2-3, with 8 bases lining up with TRBD2. Germline loops: CDR1 MGHRA, CDR2 YSYEKL. The CDR3 spans 16 residues. V was pared by 0 bases and J by 3 bases, with 5 bases of the junction left unmatched. CDR3 protein: CASSQDFGGGTDTQYF. In DNA form, the CDR3 reads TGCGCCAGCAGCCAAGATTTTGGCGGGGGGACAGATACGCAGTATTTT.

The chain recombines TRBV18 with TRBJ2-7, with 10 bases that match TRBD1. CDR3 length equals 14 residues. Trimming at V came to 5 bases and at J to 3 bases, leaving 4 bases not matched to a gene. The germline CDR1 and CDR2 sequences are KGHSH and LQKENI. The CDR3 here is CASSEGQGVYEQYV. The CDR3 DNA sequence: TGTGCCAGCTCAGAAGGACAGGGGGTCTACGAGCAGTACGTC.

This chain connects TRBV5-1 to TRBJ1-5; a weak D match, TRBD1 (6 bases). V was trimmed by 0 bases and J by 6 bases, leaving 10 bases between them. The CDR3 covers 14 residues. The germline CDR1 and CDR2 sequences are SGHRS and YFSETQ. In DNA form, the CDR3 reads TGCGCCAGCAGCTTGGTAGGGGGTAGTCAGCCCCAGCATTTT. Amino acid sequence: CASSLVGGSQPQHF.

V is TRBV7-9 and J is TRBJ2-5, with 7 bases identical to TRBD2. Germline loops: CDR1 SEHNR, CDR2 FQNEAQ (reference sequence). The trim removed 2 bases at V and 7 bases at J, leaving 7 bases unmatched. The CDR3 has 14 amino acids. This chain's CDR3 is CASSLLAAGGTQYF. The CDR3 coding sequence is TGTGCCAGCAGCTTACTAGCGGCCGGTGGGACCCAGTACTTC.

Ten or more counts support this clonotype. The chain uses TRBV6-5 and TRBJ1-1; D is perhaps TRBD1 (6 bases). The CDR3 spans 13 residues. In germline, CDR1 is MNHEY, CDR2 SVGAGI. V dropped 8 bases and J dropped 3 bases, with 13 bases sitting between them. This CDR3 reads CASRQGSHTEAFF. CDR3 DNA sequence: TGTGCCAGCCGCCAGGGGAGCCACACTGAAGCTTTCTTT.

This clonotype was counted a few times. The V gene is TRBV9, the J gene TRBJ1-1; D possibly corresponds to TRBD1 (5 bases). Trimming took off 2 bases at V and 1 base at J, with 12 bases between the two ends. Germline-derived CDR1 and CDR2 are SGDLS and YYNGEE. This CDR3 spans 15 amino acids. In DNA form, the CDR3 reads TGTGCCAGCAGCGTCGAGGGGCAGGGGAACACTGAAGCTTTCTTT. It specifies CASSVEGQGNTEAFF.

This clonotype was counted only a few times. This sequence joins TRBV20-1 and TRBJ1-1; the D is unclear. The CDR3 length is 13 residues. V was pared by 0 bases and J by 1 base, with 6 bases between. Germline V lookup: CDR1 DFQATT, CDR2 SNEGSKA (reference sequence). The CDR3 region is CSARDVGNTEAFF. The CDR3 nucleotides are TGCAGTGCTAGAGATGTAGGGAACACTGAAGCTTTCTTT.

V is TRBV4-2 and J is TRBJ2-1; TRBD2 matches at 11 bases. Trimming cost V 0 bases and J 9 bases; bases outside gene matches: 7. The CDR3 totals 16 residues. The germline gives CDR1 LGHNA, CDR2 YNFKEQ. The CDR3 reads CASSQELAGARGEQFF. CDR3 in DNA: TGTGCCAGCAGCCAAGAACTAGCGGGGGCGAGAGGTGAGCAGTTCTTC.

In this sample, this clonotype turned up a few times. V usage is TRBV24-1 and J usage is TRBJ2-2, with D perhaps matching TRBD2 (5 bases). The V and J ends lost 4 bases and 4 bases respectively, with 12 bases between them. Germline V gives CDR1 KGHDR, CDR2 SFDVKD. The CDR3 is 15 residues long. As DNA, the CDR3 is TGTGCCACCAGTGAAGAGAGCGGAGTCACCGGGGAGCTGTTTTTT. Translation gives CATSEESGVTGELFF.

V is TRBV12-3 or TRBV12-4 and J is TRBJ1-2; D is unclear. Trimming removed 6 bases from V and 5 bases from J, with 16 bases in between. The CDR3 totals 14 residues. The CDR3 coding sequence is TGTGCCAGCAGCGCAGCCGGGAATTCTTATGGCTACACCTTC. This gives the protein CASSAAGNSYGYTF.

V gene TRBV20-1 combines with J gene TRBJ2-7; 8 nucleotides match TRBD1. CDR3 size: 14 residues. Germline V gene data show CDR1 as DFQATT and CDR2 as SNEGSKA (reference sequence). J lost 0 bases, V lost 4 bases, and 5 bases had no gene match. The CDR3 DNA reads as TGCAGTGCTAAAGGACAGGGAAGCTCCTACGAGCAGTACTTC. Protein: CSAKGQGSSYEQYF.

There are many counts of this clonotype. The rearrangement uses TRBV5-1 and TRBJ2-3; TRBD2 is a possible D gene (6 bases). CDR3 size: 18 residues. V was pared by 1 base and J by 2 bases, with 20 bases between. From germline, CDR1 is SGHRS and CDR2 YFSETQ. The CDR3 DNA reads as TGCGCCAGCAGCTTGTTGGGGCTAGAGATGGGACTCACAGATACGCAGTATTTT. Encoded protein: CASSLLGLEMGLTDTQYF. Complete variable domain (other parts from reference TRBV5-1 and TRBJ2-3): KAGVTQTPRYLIKTRGQQVTLSCSPISGHRSVSWYQQTPGQGLQFLFEYFSETQRNKGNFPGRFSGRQFSNSRSEMNVSTLELGDSALYLCASSLLGLEMGLTDTQYFGPGTRLTVL.

The gene calls are TRBV24-1 and TRBJ2-3, with 9 nucleotides matching TRBD1. V dropped 2 bases and J dropped 4; count of bases not matched to a gene: 3. Germline loops: CDR1 KGHDR, CDR2 SFDVKD. The CDR3 is 15 amino acids. CDR3 amino acids: CATSDSGQGSDTQYF. In DNA, the CDR3 is TGTGCCACCAGTGATTCGGGACAGGGATCAGATACGCAGTATTTT.

Only a few counts were recorded for this clonotype. V usage is TRBV10-1 and J usage is TRBJ2-3, with D unresolved. Germline values: CDR1 WNHNN, CDR2 SYGVQD (reference sequence). Trimming removed 8 bases from V and 2 bases from J, with 14 bases in between. The CDR3 contains 14 residues. CDR3 residues: CASAARVVTDTQYF. The CDR3, as DNA: TGCGCCAGCGCGGCTCGAGTGGTCACAGATACGCAGTATTTT.

The V gene is TRBV27, the J gene TRBJ2-7, with D hard to call. V lost 7 bases, J lost 2 bases, and 18 bases lay in between. The CDR3 has 15 residues. Germline loops: CDR1 MNHEY, CDR2 SMNVEV (reference sequence). The CDR3 DNA follows: TGTGCCAGCAACGAGGAGAAGCAGAGGACCTACGAGCAGTACTTC. Amino acids: CASNEEKQRTYEQYF.

This sequence joins TRBV7-6 and TRBJ1-1; weak D call: TRBD1 (6 bases). There are 15 residues in the CDR3. Germline loops: CDR1 SGHVS, CDR2 FNYEAQ. V was clipped by 5 bases and J by 8 bases, with 21 bases between them. CDR3 loop: CASSEGVGASLEAFF. CDR3 sequence (DNA): TGTGCCAGCAGCGAGGGGGTGGGGGCCTCATTGGAAGCTTTCTTT.

V and J are TRBV7-9 and TRBJ1-1, with D tentatively TRBD1 (5 bases). V lost 5 bases and J 4 bases, leaving 17 bases between the germline ends. The CDR3 is 15 residues long. Germline V gene sequence: CDR1 SEHNR, CDR2 FQNEAQ (reference sequence). The CDR3 region has the DNA TGTGCCAGCAGCCTCCATACAGGTTTGTCCACTGAAGCTTTCTTT. This gives the protein CASSLHTGLSTEAFF.

The chain carries TRBV5-4 and TRBJ2-1; the D gene is possibly TRBD2 (6 bases). This CDR3 is 14 amino acids long. V was pared by 4 bases and J by 8 bases, with 16 bases between. CDR1 and CDR2 from the germline V gene are SGHNT and YYREEE (reference sequence). The CDR3 sequence: CASSPGGYGYEQFF. The CDR3 region has the DNA TGTGCCAGCAGCCCTGGAGGGTACGGCTATGAGCAGTTCTTC.

This clonotype has ten or more counts. The chain recombines TRBV20-1 with TRBJ2-1; a weak D match, TRBD1 (6 bases). Germline CDR1 is DFQATT and CDR2 is SNEGSKA (reference sequence). This CDR3 spans 14 amino acids. V was pared by 6 bases and J by 1 base, with 13 bases between. The CDR3 loop reads CSATGNWSYNEQFF. The CDR3 DNA follows: TGCAGTGCCACAGGGAACTGGTCCTACAATGAGCAGTTCTTC.

This clonotype has more than one count but fewer than ten. The CDR3 loop is CASSPYGGTYEQFF. The CDR3 DNA reads TGTGCCAGCAGCCCTTACGGTGGGACATATGAGCAGTTCTTC. The J gene is TRBJ2-1, the V gene TRBV4-2; maybe TRBD1 (6 bases). This CDR3 contains 14 residues. From germline, CDR1 is LGHNA and CDR2 YNFKEQ. Trimming pared 4 bases from V and 8 bases from J, leaving 15 bases between.

The gene calls are TRBV5-1 and TRBJ2-5, with 8 bases that match TRBD2. Per the germline V gene, CDR1 is SGHRS and CDR2 is YFSETQ. V lost 1 base, J lost 1 base, and 9 bases stayed unmatched. This CDR3 spans 17 amino acids. The CDR3, as DNA: TGCGCCAGCAGCTTGACGGGCCGCGGGGGGCCCCAAGAGACCCAGTACTTC. Residues: CASSLTGRGGPQETQYF.

The chain couples TRBV5-1 to TRBJ2-1; 9 nucleotides match TRBD2. This CDR3 has 19 amino acids. The junction had 13 bases not matched to a gene; V was cut back by 3 bases and J by 0 bases. Per germline, CDR1 SGHRS and CDR2 YFSETQ. The CDR3 protein is CASSSPSGSGGFSYNEQFF. In nucleotides, the CDR3 is TGCGCCAGCAGCTCCCCTTCGGGTAGCGGGGGTTTCTCCTACAATGAGCAGTTCTTC.

This clonotype was recorded a few times. The rearrangement uses TRBV28 and TRBJ2-7, with D possibly called TRBD1 or TRBD2 (5 bases each). Deletions cut 6 bases from V and 0 bases from J, with 12 bases between. Per germline, CDR1 MDHEN and CDR2 SYDVKM. The CDR3 is 14 amino acids. DNA for the CDR3: TGTGCCAGCAGGAGGGGAATTAGCTCCTACGAGCAGTACGTC. Amino acids: CASRRGISSYEQYV.